The next 10 T cell receptor beta chains were all read from a single sample in a study of T cell responses to AZD1222 COVID-19 vaccine. The method was immunoSEQ multiplex PCR; TCRdb's version includes in-frame clones alone and lacks a portion of them. The profile shows approximately 70,000 clones, 70% to 90% of them singletons. Sequenced material: peripheral blood, taken 28 days after the second dose of the MenACWY control vaccine. These receptors were taken from an adult who received the MenACWY meningococcal vaccine as a control.

This clone was seen just once. The rearrangement joins TRBV3-1 (or the pseudogene TRBV3-2) to TRBJ2-6, with D hard to call. Trimming pared 0 bases from V and 0 bases from J, leaving 9 bases between. Germline lookup yields CDR1 LGHDT and CDR2 YNNKEL (reference sequence). The CDR3 consists of 17 residues. CDR3 DNA sequence: TGTGCCAGCAGCCAAGAAAGGGTACTCTCTGGGGCCAACGTCCTGACTTTC. Translated, it gives CASSQERVLSGANVLTF.

By share of the sample, this clone is medium-sized. The chain joins TRBV7-6 to TRBJ2-1; maybe TRBD1 (5 bases). The CDR3 is 17 residues long. Trimming cost V 5 bases and J 1 base, with 18 bases left between them. The V gene's germline CDR1 is SGHVS and CDR2 FNYEAQ. The CDR3 loop reads CASSRAGASNSYNEQFF. The CDR3 region has the DNA TGTGCCAGCAGCCGAGCTGGGGCCTCCAATTCCTACAATGAGCAGTTCTTC.

The chain employs TRBV19 and TRBJ1-2, with 7 bases identical to TRBD1. V dropped 3 bases and J dropped 3; count of bases not matched to a gene: 7. The CDR3 loop spans 15 amino acids. Per the germline V gene, CDR1 is LNHDA and CDR2 is SQIVND (reference sequence). The CDR3 DNA is TGTGCCAGTAGTATGGGACAGCGGCTACACTATGGCTACACCTTC. This codes for CASSMGQRLHYGYTF.

This chain connects TRBV15 to TRBJ2-3; weak D call: TRBD2 (6 bases). Germline CDR1 and CDR2: LNHNV and YYDKDF (reference sequence). The V gene lost 6 bases and the J gene lost 12 bases, with 16 bases spanning the gap. The CDR3 sequence is 12 residues long. Here the CDR3 reads CATSTGTQFQYF. In DNA, the CDR3 is TGTGCCACCAGTACCGGGACTCAATTCCAGTATTTT.

This clone was counted only a few times. The chain combines TRBV7-9 with TRBJ2-7; 8 bases line up with TRBD1. V shed 4 bases and J 6 bases; nucleotides not matched to a gene: 11. Germline lookup yields CDR1 SEHNR and CDR2 FQNEAQ (reference sequence). This CDR3 has 15 amino acids. This CDR3 reads CASSSPGTGFVEQYF. The DNA of the CDR3 is TGTGCCAGCAGCTCTCCCGGGACAGGCTTCGTCGAGCAGTACTTC.

This clone has a handful of counts. The genes are TRBV7-6 and TRBJ2-2, with 7 bases identical to TRBD1. This CDR3 has 15 amino acids. The germline CDR1 and CDR2 sequences are SGHVS and FNYEAQ. V gave up 2 bases and J gave up 3 bases; unmatched junction bases: 3. The CDR3 loop is CASSLTGTDTGELFF. CDR3 in DNA: TGTGCCAGCAGCTTAACCGGGACAGACACCGGGGAGCTGTTTTTT.

The V and J genes are TRBV6-6 and TRBJ2-7, with D tentatively TRBD1 (5 bases). The CDR3 runs 13 residues. Trimming shortened V by 7 bases and J by 6 bases, and 16 bases separated the two germline ends. Germline loops: CDR1 MNHNY, CDR2 SVGAGI (reference sequence). The CDR3 region is CASNIIQGSEQYF. CDR3 in DNA: TGTGCCAGCAATATCATTCAGGGTTCCGAGCAGTACTTC.

This rearrangement joins TRBV7-6 to TRBJ2-3; D may be TRBD2 (7 bases). The CDR3 length is 16 residues. The V gene's germline CDR1 is SGHVS and CDR2 FNYEAQ. The V end was cut by 0 bases, the J end by 3 bases, with 13 bases between. CDR3 loop: CASSLAWGGQTDTQYF. CDR3 sequence (DNA): TGTGCCAGCAGCTTAGCGTGGGGGGGCCAGACAGATACGCAGTATTTT.

The V call is TRBV2, the J call TRBJ1-5; D is unclear. Trimming took 8 bases from V and 4 from J, leaving 12 bases between them. The CDR3 runs 13 residues. The germline V gene has CDR1 SNHLY and CDR2 FYNNEI. CDR3 DNA sequence: TGTGCCAGCGGGCGGACCGAGAATCAGCCCCAGCATTTT. It yields the protein CASGRTENQPQHF.

This clone was counted once. The chain has TRBV12-3 or TRBV12-4 and TRBJ1-2; possibly TRBD1 for D (5 bases). The CDR3 is 13 residues long. V lost 6 bases and J lost 4, with 12 bases in between. Written as DNA, the CDR3 is TGTGCCAGCAGGGTGGCAGGGACCTATGGCTACACCTTC. Residues: CASRVAGTYGYTF.